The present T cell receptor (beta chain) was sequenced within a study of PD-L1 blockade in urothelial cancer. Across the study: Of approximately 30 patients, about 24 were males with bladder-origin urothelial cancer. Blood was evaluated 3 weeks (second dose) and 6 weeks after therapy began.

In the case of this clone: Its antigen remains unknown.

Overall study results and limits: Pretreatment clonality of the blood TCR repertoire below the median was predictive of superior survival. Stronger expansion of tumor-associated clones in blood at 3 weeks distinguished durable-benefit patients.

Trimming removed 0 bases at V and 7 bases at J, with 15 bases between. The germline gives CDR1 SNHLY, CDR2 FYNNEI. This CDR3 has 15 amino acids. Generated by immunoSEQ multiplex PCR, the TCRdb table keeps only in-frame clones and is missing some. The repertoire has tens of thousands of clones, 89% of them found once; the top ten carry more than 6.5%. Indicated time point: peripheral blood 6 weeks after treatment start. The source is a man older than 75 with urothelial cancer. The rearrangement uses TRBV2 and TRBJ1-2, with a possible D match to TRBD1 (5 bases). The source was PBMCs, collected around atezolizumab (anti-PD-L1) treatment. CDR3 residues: CASSEARGKVVGYTF. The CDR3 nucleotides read TGTGCCAGCAGTGAAGCGCGGGGGAAAGTAGTTGGCTACACCTTC. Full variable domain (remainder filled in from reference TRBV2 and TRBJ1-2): EPEVTQTPSHQVTQMGQEVILRCVPISNHLYFYWYRQILGQKVEFLVSFYNNEISEKSEIFDDQFSVERPDGSNFTLKIRSTKLEDSAMYFCASSEARGKVVGYTFGSGTRLTVV.